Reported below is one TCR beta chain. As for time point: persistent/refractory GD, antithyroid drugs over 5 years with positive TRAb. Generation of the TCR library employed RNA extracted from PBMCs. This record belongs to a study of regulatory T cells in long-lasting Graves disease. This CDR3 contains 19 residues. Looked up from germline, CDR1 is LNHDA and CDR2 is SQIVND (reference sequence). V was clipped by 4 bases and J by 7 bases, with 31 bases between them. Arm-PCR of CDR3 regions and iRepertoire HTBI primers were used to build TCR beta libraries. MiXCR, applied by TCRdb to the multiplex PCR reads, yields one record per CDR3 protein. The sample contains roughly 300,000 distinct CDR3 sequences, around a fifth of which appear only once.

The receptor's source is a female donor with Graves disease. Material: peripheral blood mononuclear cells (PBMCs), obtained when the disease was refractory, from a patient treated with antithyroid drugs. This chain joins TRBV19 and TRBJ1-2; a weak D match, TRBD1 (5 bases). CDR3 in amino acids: CASSRGALNGQMLFGGYTF. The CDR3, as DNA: TGTGCCAGTAGTAGGGGCGCGTTGAACGGCCAGATGCTATTCGGTGGCTACACCTTC.